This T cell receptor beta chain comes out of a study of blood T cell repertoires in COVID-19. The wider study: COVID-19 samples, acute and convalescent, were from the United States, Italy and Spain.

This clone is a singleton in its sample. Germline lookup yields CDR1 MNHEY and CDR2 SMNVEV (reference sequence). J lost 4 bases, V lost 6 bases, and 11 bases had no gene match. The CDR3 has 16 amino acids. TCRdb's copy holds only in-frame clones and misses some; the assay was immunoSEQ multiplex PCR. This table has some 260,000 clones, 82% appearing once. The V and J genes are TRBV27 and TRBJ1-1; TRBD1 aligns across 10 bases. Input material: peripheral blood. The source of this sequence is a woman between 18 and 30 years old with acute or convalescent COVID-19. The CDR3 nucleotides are TGTGCCAGCAGGTCTCAACGGGGACAGGGGACCACTGAAGCTTTCTTT. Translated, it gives CASRSQRGQGTTEAFF.